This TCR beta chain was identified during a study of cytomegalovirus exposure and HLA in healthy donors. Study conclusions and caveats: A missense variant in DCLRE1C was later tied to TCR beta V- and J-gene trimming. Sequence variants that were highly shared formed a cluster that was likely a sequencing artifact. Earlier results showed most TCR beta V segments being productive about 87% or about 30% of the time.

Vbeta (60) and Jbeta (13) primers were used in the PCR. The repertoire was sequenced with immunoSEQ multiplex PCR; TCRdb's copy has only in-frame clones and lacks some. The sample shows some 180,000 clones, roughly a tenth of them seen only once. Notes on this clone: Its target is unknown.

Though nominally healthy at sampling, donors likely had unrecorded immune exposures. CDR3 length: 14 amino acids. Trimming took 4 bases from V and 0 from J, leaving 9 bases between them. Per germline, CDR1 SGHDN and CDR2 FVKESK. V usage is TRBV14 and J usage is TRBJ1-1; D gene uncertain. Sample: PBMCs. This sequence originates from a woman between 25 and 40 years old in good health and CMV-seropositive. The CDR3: CASSPLGMNTEAFF. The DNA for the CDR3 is TGTGCCAGCAGCCCCCTAGGTATGAACACTGAAGCTTTCTTT. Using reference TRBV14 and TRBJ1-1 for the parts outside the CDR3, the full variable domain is EAGVTQFPSHSVIEKGQTVTLRCDPISGHDNLYWYRRVMGKEIKFLLHFVKESKQDESGMPNNRFLAERTGGTYSTLKVQPAELEDSGVYFCASSPLGMNTEAFFGQGTRLTVV.